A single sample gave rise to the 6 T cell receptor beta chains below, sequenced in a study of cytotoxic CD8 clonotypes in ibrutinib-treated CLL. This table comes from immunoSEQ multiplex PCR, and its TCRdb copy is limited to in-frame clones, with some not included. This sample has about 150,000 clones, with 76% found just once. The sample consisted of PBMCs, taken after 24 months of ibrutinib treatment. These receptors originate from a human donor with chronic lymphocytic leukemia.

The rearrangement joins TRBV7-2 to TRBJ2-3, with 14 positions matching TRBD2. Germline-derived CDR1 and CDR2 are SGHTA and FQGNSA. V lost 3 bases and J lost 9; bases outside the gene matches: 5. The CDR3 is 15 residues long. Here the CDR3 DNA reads TGTGCCAGCAGCTTGGGGACTAGCGGGAGCCGAACGCAGTATTTT. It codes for CASSLGTSGSRTQYF.

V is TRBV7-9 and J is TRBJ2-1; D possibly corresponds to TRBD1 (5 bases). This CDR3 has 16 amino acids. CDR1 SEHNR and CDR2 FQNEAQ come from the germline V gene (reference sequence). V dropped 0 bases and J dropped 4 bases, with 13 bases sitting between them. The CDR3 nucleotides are TGTGCCAGCAGCTTAGCGGGGCTAGGACCTTACAATGAGCAGTTCTTC. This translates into CASSLAGLGPYNEQFF.

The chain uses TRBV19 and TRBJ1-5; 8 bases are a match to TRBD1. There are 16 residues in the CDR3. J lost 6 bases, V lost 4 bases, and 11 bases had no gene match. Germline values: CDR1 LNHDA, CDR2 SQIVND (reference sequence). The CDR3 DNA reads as TGTGCCAGTAGTACCCCCGGACAGGGCTCCCTTCAGCCCCAGCATTTT. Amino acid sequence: CASSTPGQGSLQPQHF.

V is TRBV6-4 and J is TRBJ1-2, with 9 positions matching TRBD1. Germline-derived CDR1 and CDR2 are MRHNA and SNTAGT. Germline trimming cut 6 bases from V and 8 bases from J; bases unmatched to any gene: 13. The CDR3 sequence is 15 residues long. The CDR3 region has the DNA TGTGCCAGCAGCCAAAACCTCGGGACAGGGTCCGGCTACACCTTC. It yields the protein CASSQNLGTGSGYTF.

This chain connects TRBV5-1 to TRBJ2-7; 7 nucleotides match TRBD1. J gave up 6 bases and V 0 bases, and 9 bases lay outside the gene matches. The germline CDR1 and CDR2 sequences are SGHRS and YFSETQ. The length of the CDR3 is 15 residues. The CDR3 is CASSLAFGQVVEQYF. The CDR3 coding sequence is TGCGCCAGCAGCTTGGCCTTTGGACAGGTGGTCGAGCAGTACTTC.

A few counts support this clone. CDR3 in amino acids: CASSQDYSDTQYF. The CDR3 DNA follows: TGCGCCAGCAGCCAAGACTACTCAGATACGCAGTATTTT. The V and J genes are TRBV4-3 and TRBJ2-3, with D unclear. The ends were cut back, 0 bases at V and 4 bases at J, with 5 bases in the middle. Looked up from germline, CDR1 is LGHNA and CDR2 is YSLEER. This CDR3 contains 13 residues.